This T cell receptor (beta chain) stems from a study of regulatory T cells in long-lasting Graves disease. Overall study results and limits: Among persistent patients, a larger number of public clonotypes were shared (around 2,700) than among newly diagnosed patients (just over 950).

V was cut by 3 bases and J by 0 bases, with 18 bases left in between. The germline CDR1 and CDR2 sequences are MNHEY and SVGAGI. The CDR3 has 18 amino acids. At least ten counts were recorded for this clonotype. Its antigen remains unknown. iRepertoire HTBI primers and Arm-PCR of CDR3 regions built TCR beta libraries. TCRdb re-called the multiplex PCR reads through MiXCR, storing one row per CDR3 protein. The sample carries a few hundred thousand distinct CDR3 sequences, around 15% recorded once. Time point denoted: newly diagnosed GD, antithyroid drugs for less than 3 months. Isolated PBMC RNA provided the starting material for the TCR library. These same records also appear under a second study, on T cells in Graves' hyperthyroidism and ophthalmopathy. That source notes: Diagnoses used clinical symptoms, serum thyroxine and TRAb, thyroid ultrasound and orbital computed tomography.

The sequence was collected from a man aged 35-49 years with Graves disease. The sequencing here drew on peripheral blood mononuclear cells (PBMCs), taken at new diagnosis, from a patient treated with antithyroid drugs. The chain joins TRBV6-5 to TRBJ2-1, with D perhaps matching TRBD2 (7 bases). CDR3 loop: CASSYRRGGWSSYNEQFF. For the CDR3, the DNA is TGTGCCAGCAGTTATCGACGCGGGGGCTGGAGCTCCTACAATGAGCAGTTCTTC.